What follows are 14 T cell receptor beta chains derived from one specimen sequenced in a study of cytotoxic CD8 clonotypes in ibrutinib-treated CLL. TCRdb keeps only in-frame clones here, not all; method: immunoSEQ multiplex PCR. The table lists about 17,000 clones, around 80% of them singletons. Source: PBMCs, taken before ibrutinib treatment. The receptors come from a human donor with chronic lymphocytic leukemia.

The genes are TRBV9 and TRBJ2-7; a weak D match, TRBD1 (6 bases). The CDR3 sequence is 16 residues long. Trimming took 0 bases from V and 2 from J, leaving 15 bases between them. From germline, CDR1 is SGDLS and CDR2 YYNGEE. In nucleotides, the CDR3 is TGTGCCAGCAGCGTAGATGGGGGCCAGCTGACCTACGAGCAGTACTTC. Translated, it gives CASSVDGGQLTYEQYF.

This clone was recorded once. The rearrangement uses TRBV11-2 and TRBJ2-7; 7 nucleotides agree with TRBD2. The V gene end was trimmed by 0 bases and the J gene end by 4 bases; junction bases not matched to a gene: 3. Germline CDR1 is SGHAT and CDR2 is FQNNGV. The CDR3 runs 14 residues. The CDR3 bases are TGTGCCAGCAGCTTAGATCTGGGGGGGTACGAGCAGTACTTC. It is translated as CASSLDLGGYEQYF.

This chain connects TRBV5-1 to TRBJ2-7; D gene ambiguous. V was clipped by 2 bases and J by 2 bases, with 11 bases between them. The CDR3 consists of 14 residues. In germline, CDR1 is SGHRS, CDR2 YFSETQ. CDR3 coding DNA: TGCGCCAGCAGCTTAGGTATCGAGCCCTACGAGCAGTACTTC. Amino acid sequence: CASSLGIEPYEQYF.

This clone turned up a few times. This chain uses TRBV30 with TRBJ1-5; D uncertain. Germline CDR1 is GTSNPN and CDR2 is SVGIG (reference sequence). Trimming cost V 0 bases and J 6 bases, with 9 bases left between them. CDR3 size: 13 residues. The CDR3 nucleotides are TGTGCCTGGAGTGTAGATTCCGGTCAGCCCCAGCATTTT. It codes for CAWSVDSGQPQHF.

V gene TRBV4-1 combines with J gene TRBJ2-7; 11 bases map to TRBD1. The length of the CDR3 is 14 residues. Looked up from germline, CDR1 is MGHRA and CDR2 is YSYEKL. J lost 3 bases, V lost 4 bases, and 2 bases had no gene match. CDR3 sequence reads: CASSPGTGGYEQYF. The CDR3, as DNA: TGCGCCAGCAGCCCCGGGACAGGGGGCTACGAGCAGTACTTC.

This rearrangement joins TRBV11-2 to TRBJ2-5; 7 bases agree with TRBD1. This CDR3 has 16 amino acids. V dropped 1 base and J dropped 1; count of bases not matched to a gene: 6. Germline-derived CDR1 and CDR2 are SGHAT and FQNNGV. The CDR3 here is CASSLVSGQAQETQYF. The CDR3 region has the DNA TGTGCCAGCAGCTTAGTATCCGGACAGGCCCAAGAGACCCAGTACTTC.

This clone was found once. CDR3 amino acids: CASSSGTGDYGYTF. CDR3 bases: TGCGCCAGCAGCTCTGGGACAGGTGACTATGGCTACACCTTC. The chain has TRBV5-1 and TRBJ1-2; 8 nucleotides match TRBD1. V lost 3 bases, J lost 3 bases, and 4 bases stayed unmatched. The CDR3 has 14 residues. Germline CDR1 reads SGHRS; CDR2 reads YFSETQ.

CDR3 DNA: TGTGCCAGCAGCTTAGATCGGGTGTTAGTTGGTATTGGGGGGAATGAGCAGTTCTTC. Translated, it gives CASSLDRVLVGIGGNEQFF. V gene TRBV11-2 combines with J gene TRBJ2-1, with a weak D call TRBD2 (6 bases). V lost 0 bases and J 7 bases, leaving 25 bases between the germline ends. Germline V gives CDR1 SGHAT, CDR2 FQNNGV. The length of the CDR3 is 19 residues. The full variable domain, with the rest looked up from reference TRBV11-2 and TRBJ2-1, is EAGVAQSPRYKIIEKRQSVAFWCNPISGHATLYWYQQILGQGPKLLIQFQNNGVVDDSQLPKDRFSAERLKGVDSTLKIQPAKLEDSAVYLCASSLDRVLVGIGGNEQFFGPGTRLTVL.

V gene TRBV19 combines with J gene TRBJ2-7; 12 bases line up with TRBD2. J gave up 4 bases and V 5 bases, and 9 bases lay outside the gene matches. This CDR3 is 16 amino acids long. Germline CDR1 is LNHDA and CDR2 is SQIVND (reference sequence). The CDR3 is CASSPAGLAGRYEQYF. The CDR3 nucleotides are TGTGCCAGTAGTCCCGCCGGACTAGCGGGAAGGTACGAGCAGTACTTC.

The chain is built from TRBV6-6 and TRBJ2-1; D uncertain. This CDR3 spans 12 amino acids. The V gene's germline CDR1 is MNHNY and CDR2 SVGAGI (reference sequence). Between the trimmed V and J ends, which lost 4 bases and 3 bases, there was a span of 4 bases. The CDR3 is CASSSNYNEQFF. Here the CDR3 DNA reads TGTGCCAGCAGTTCAAACTACAATGAGCAGTTCTTC.

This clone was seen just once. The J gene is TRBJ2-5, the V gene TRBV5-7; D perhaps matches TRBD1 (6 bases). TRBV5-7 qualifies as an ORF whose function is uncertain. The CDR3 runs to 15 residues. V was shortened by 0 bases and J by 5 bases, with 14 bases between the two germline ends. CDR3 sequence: CASSLAGTRRETQYF. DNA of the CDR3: TGTGCCAGCAGCTTGGCCGGGACACGCCGGGAGACCCAGTACTTC.

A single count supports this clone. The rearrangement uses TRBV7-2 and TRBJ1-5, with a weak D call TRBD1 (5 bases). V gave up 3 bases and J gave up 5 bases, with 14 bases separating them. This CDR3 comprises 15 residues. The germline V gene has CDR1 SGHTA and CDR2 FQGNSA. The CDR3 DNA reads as TGTGCCAGCAGCTTTGGGGCCCCATCCTATCAGCCCCAGCATTTT. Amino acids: CASSFGAPSYQPQHF.

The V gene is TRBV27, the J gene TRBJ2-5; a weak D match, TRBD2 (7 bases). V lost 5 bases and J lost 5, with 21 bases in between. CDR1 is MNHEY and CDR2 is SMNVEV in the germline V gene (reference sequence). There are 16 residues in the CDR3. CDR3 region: CASSLQPRGAGETQYF. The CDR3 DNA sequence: TGTGCCAGCAGTCTACAGCCCCGGGGGGCTGGGGAGACCCAGTACTTC.

CDR3 DNA: TGCAGCGTTCTTGACAGGGGGCTGAACACTGAAGCTTTCTTT. It is translated as CSVLDRGLNTEAFF. This chain uses TRBV29-1 with TRBJ1-1; 10 bases match TRBD1. From germline, CDR1 is SQVTM and CDR2 ANQGSEA. The CDR3 is made up of 14 amino acids. V dropped 5 bases and J dropped 0; count of bases not matched to a gene: 3.